A selection of T cell receptor beta chains follows, all from one sample in a study of blood T cells in healthy people across ages. TCRdb re-called the 5' RACE reads with MiXCR, one entry per CDR3 protein. The data contain about 1.5 million distinct CDR3 sequences, under 55% of them singletons. What was sequenced was blood. The receptors were gathered from a woman between 18 and 29 years old in good health. Each CDR3 is given with its conserved first and last residue. Each record gives: V gene, D gene, J gene, clone size, CDR3 protein, CDR3 DNA. A D gene is named only where the DNA matches it firmly. Where a row states a size, it is once, few, many or the class of an expanded clone; other rows omit it.

V gene: TRBV29-1
D gene: TRBD2
J gene: TRBJ2-7
clone size: few
CDR3 protein: CSVGVTSGYEQYF
CDR3 DNA: TGCAGCGTTGGGGTGACTAGCGGCTATGAGCAGTACTTC

V gene: TRBV12-3/TRBV12-4
D gene: TRBD1
J gene: TRBJ2-2
clone size: -
CDR3 protein: CASSFQQGTGELFF
CDR3 DNA: TGTGCCAGCAGTTTCCAACAGGGGACCGGGGAGCTGTTTTTT

V gene: TRBV20-1
D gene: TRBD2
J gene: TRBJ2-3
clone size: few
CDR3 protein: CSARVLAGIADTQYF
CDR3 DNA: TGCAGTGCTAGAGTTCTAGCGGGGATAGCAGATACGCAGTATTTT

V gene: TRBV28
D gene: -
J gene: TRBJ2-1
clone size: -
CDR3 protein: CASSPPAEEDDNEQFF
CDR3 DNA: TGTGCCAGCAGTCCCCCCGCCGAGGAAGACGACAATGAGCAGTTCTTC

V gene: TRBV27
D gene: TRBD2
J gene: TRBJ2-1
clone size: few
CDR3 protein: CASGGLAGGVSSYNEQFF
CDR3 DNA: TGTGCCAGCGGGGGGCTAGCGGGGGGTGTGAGCTCCTACAATGAGCAGTTCTTC

V gene: TRBV4-3
D gene: -
J gene: TRBJ1-2
clone size: -
CDR3 protein: CASSLDRSGYNYGYTF
CDR3 DNA: TGCGCCAGCAGCCTCGATCGGTCAGGGTATAACTATGGCTACACCTTC

V gene: TRBV7-2
D gene: -
J gene: TRBJ1-1
clone size: few
CDR3 protein: CASSYVEGAEAFF
CDR3 DNA: TGTGCCAGCAGCTATGTCGAGGGGGCTGAAGCTTTCTTT

V gene: TRBV7-7
D gene: TRBD1
J gene: TRBJ1-5
clone size: -
CDR3 protein: CASSPLKRQGVQPQHF
CDR3 DNA: TGTGCTAGCAGCCCCTTAAAGCGACAGGGTGTTCAGCCCCAGCATTTT

V gene: TRBV5-1
D gene: TRBD2
J gene: TRBJ2-5
clone size: few
CDR3 protein: CASSLSHGAGGRETQYF
CDR3 DNA: TGCGCCAGCAGCTTATCCCATGGAGCGGGAGGGCGGGAGACCCAGTACTTC

V gene: TRBV7-8
D gene: TRBD1
J gene: TRBJ2-7
clone size: -
CDR3 protein: CASSFVLQGHEQYF
CDR3 DNA: TGTGCCAGCAGCTTTGTCCTACAGGGGCATGAGCAGTACTTC

V gene: TRBV6-5
D gene: -
J gene: TRBJ1-2
clone size: -
CDR3 protein: CASSSTSGAGGYTF
CDR3 DNA: TGTGCCAGCAGTTCGACCTCGGGTGCCGGGGGCTACACCTTC

V gene: TRBV20-1
D gene: -
J gene: TRBJ2-1
clone size: -
CDR3 protein: CSARDRITSQETQFF
CDR3 DNA: TGCAGTGCTAGAGACAGAATAACAAGTCAAGAGACCCAGTTCTTC

V gene: TRBV20-1
D gene: -
J gene: TRBJ2-5
clone size: -
CDR3 protein: CSAPDTGETQYF
CDR3 DNA: TGCAGTGCGCCAGACACGGGGGAGACCCAGTACTTC

V gene: TRBV4-3
D gene: -
J gene: TRBJ2-7
clone size: many
CDR3 protein: CASSQGGSDEQYF
CDR3 DNA: TGCGCCAGCAGCCAAGGAGGTAGTGACGAGCAGTACTTC

V gene: TRBV12-3/TRBV12-4
D gene: TRBD2
J gene: TRBJ2-3
clone size: few
CDR3 protein: CASSFRLAGGDTQYF
CDR3 DNA: TGTGCCAGCAGTTTTCGACTAGCCGGGGGTGATACGCAGTATTTT

V gene: TRBV2
D gene: -
J gene: TRBJ1-6
clone size: few
CDR3 protein: CASSVLGVGNSPLHF
CDR3 DNA: TGTGCCAGCAGTGTATTAGGGGTTGGGAATTCACCCCTCCACTTT

V gene: TRBV20-1
D gene: TRBD1
J gene: TRBJ2-5
clone size: -
CDR3 protein: CSAPPRGYNEQYF
CDR3 DNA: TGCAGTGCCCCCCCCAGGGGGTACAATGAGCAGTACTTC

V gene: TRBV7-2
D gene: TRBD2
J gene: TRBJ2-1
clone size: -
CDR3 protein: CASSAMTSGVDNEQFF
CDR3 DNA: TGTGCCAGCAGCGCAATGACTAGCGGGGTGGACAATGAGCAGTTCTTC

V gene: TRBV29-1
D gene: -
J gene: TRBJ1-2
clone size: -
CDR3 protein: CSVEILTGLHGNYGYTF
CDR3 DNA: TGCAGCGTTGAAATTCTAACTGGACTGCATGGTAACTATGGCTACACCTTC

V gene: TRBV7-6
D gene: TRBD2
J gene: TRBJ2-3
clone size: few
CDR3 protein: CASSLLRGEGRFPDTQYF
CDR3 DNA: TGTGCCAGCAGCTTACTCCGGGGGGAGGGCCGTTTCCCAGATACGCAGTATTTT

V gene: TRBV6-5
D gene: -
J gene: TRBJ2-3
clone size: few
CDR3 protein: CASKKVGTDTQYF
CDR3 DNA: TGTGCCAGCAAAAAGGTCGGCACAGATACGCAGTATTTT

V gene: TRBV12-3/TRBV12-4
D gene: -
J gene: TRBJ2-7
clone size: -
CDR3 protein: CASSSSGLAKNSQYF
CDR3 DNA: TGTGCCAGCAGCTCATCGGGACTCGCCAAAAACAGTCAGTACTTC

V gene: TRBV4-3
D gene: -
J gene: TRBJ2-3
clone size: few
CDR3 protein: CASSQGPRNTDTQYF
CDR3 DNA: TGCGCCAGCAGCCAGGGGCCGAGGAACACAGATACGCAGTATTTT

V gene: TRBV5-1
D gene: -
J gene: TRBJ1-2
clone size: few
CDR3 protein: CASSSRTGFYGYTF
CDR3 DNA: TGCGCCAGCAGCAGTCGGACGGGGTTCTATGGCTACACCTTC

V gene: TRBV3-1
D gene: -
J gene: TRBJ2-5
clone size: -
CDR3 protein: CASSLKTNSATQYF
CDR3 DNA: TGTGCCAGCAGCCTCAAGACAAATTCGGCGACCCAGTACTTC

V gene: TRBV15
D gene: -
J gene: TRBJ2-7
clone size: -
CDR3 protein: CATSLDGTYEQYF
CDR3 DNA: TGTGCCACCAGCCTAGATGGAACCTACGAGCAGTACTTC

V gene: TRBV27
D gene: -
J gene: TRBJ2-7
clone size: -
CDR3 protein: CASSPRTPYEQYF
CDR3 DNA: TGTGCCAGCAGTCCGAGGACCCCCTACGAGCAGTACTTC

V gene: TRBV20-1
D gene: -
J gene: TRBJ1-1
clone size: -
CDR3 protein: CSARGNDRPTEAFF
CDR3 DNA: TGCAGTGCTAGAGGAAATGACAGACCCACTGAAGCTTTCTTT

V gene: TRBV6-2/TRBV6-3
D gene: TRBD1
J gene: TRBJ2-3
clone size: few
CDR3 protein: CASSITGTGKADTQYF
CDR3 DNA: TGTGCCAGCAGTATAACCGGGACAGGGAAGGCTGATACGCAGTATTTT

V gene: TRBV9
D gene: -
J gene: TRBJ1-2
clone size: -
CDR3 protein: CASSVDTRGNGYTF
CDR3 DNA: TGTGCCAGCAGCGTAGATACTAGGGGGAATGGCTACACCTTC

V gene: TRBV29-1
D gene: -
J gene: TRBJ2-2
clone size: -
CDR3 protein: CSGWGGANTGELFF
CDR3 DNA: TGCAGCGGATGGGGCGGCGCGAACACCGGGGAGCTGTTTTTT

V gene: TRBV5-1
D gene: TRBD1
J gene: TRBJ2-5
clone size: many
CDR3 protein: CASSLGQGKTQYF
CDR3 DNA: TGCGCCAGCAGCTTGGGACAGGGGAAGACCCAGTACTTC

V gene: TRBV6-6
D gene: -
J gene: TRBJ1-2
clone size: few
CDR3 protein: CASQGSGYTF
CDR3 DNA: TGTGCCAGCCAGGGTAGCGGCTACACCTTC

V gene: TRBV2
D gene: -
J gene: TRBJ1-5
clone size: -
CDR3 protein: CASSSGASYSNQPQHF
CDR3 DNA: TGTGCCAGCAGTTCCGGGGCTTCATATAGCAATCAGCCCCAGCATTTT

V gene: TRBV14
D gene: -
J gene: TRBJ2-5
clone size: -
CDR3 protein: CASSRQTGLQETQYF
CDR3 DNA: TGTGCCAGCAGCCGACAGACGGGACTCCAAGAGACCCAGTACTTC

V gene: TRBV27
D gene: TRBD1
J gene: TRBJ1-2
clone size: -
CDR3 protein: CASSEDRGSYGYTF
CDR3 DNA: TGTGCCAGCAGTGAAGACAGGGGGTCCTATGGCTACACCTTC

V gene: TRBV29-1
D gene: -
J gene: TRBJ2-1
clone size: few
CDR3 protein: CSVVGGIYNEQFF
CDR3 DNA: TGCAGCGTTGTTGGGGGGATCTACAATGAGCAGTTCTTC

V gene: TRBV2
D gene: -
J gene: TRBJ1-1
clone size: -
CDR3 protein: CASSETQEAEAFF
CDR3 DNA: TGTGCCAGCAGTGAAACCCAGGAGGCTGAAGCTTTCTTT

V gene: TRBV12-3/TRBV12-4
D gene: TRBD2
J gene: TRBJ2-1
clone size: -
CDR3 protein: CASTSSGGAAEQFF
CDR3 DNA: TGTGCCAGTACCTCTAGCGGGGGGGCAGCTGAGCAGTTCTTC

V gene: TRBV7-6
D gene: -
J gene: TRBJ2-1
clone size: -
CDR3 protein: CASSPRYRTYEQFF
CDR3 DNA: TGTGCCAGCAGCCCCCGTTACCGGACCTACGAGCAGTTCTTC

V gene: TRBV12-3/TRBV12-4
D gene: TRBD1
J gene: TRBJ1-5
clone size: few
CDR3 protein: CASSGWTGANQPQHF
CDR3 DNA: TGTGCCAGCAGTGGCTGGACAGGGGCGAATCAGCCCCAGCATTTT

V gene: TRBV27
D gene: -
J gene: TRBJ2-7
clone size: -
CDR3 protein: CASSYRPYSYEQYF
CDR3 DNA: TGTGCCAGCAGTTACAGGCCCTATTCCTACGAGCAGTACTTC

V gene: TRBV28
D gene: -
J gene: TRBJ2-1
clone size: -
CDR3 protein: CASTIEGGNEQFF
CDR3 DNA: TGTGCCAGCACCATCGAGGGGGGAAATGAGCAGTTCTTC

V gene: TRBV12-5
D gene: -
J gene: TRBJ1-2
clone size: few
CDR3 protein: CASVHSLRPYGYTF
CDR3 DNA: TGTGCTAGTGTACATTCTCTCAGGCCCTATGGCTACACCTTC

V gene: TRBV20-1
D gene: -
J gene: TRBJ1-4
clone size: -
CDR3 protein: CSASGDLKEKLFF
CDR3 DNA: TGCAGTGCTAGTGGGGACCTTAAGGAAAAACTGTTTTTT

V gene: TRBV12-3/TRBV12-4
D gene: -
J gene: TRBJ1-2
clone size: -
CDR3 protein: CASNIDGSYYGYTF
CDR3 DNA: TGTGCCAGCAACATCGACGGATCCTACTATGGCTACACCTTC

V gene: TRBV29-1
D gene: -
J gene: TRBJ2-7
clone size: few
CDR3 protein: CSVELMAGQYF
CDR3 DNA: TGCAGCGTGGAGTTGATGGCGGGGCAGTACTTC

V gene: TRBV13
D gene: -
J gene: TRBJ2-1
clone size: once
CDR3 protein: CASSSYSDNEQFF
CDR3 DNA: TGTGCCAGCAGCTCCTATTCTGACAATGAGCAGTTCTTC

V gene: TRBV28
D gene: TRBD2
J gene: TRBJ2-7
clone size: few
CDR3 protein: CASSVSGRAYEQYF
CDR3 DNA: TGTGCCAGCAGTGTTAGCGGGAGGGCCTACGAGCAGTACTTC

V gene: TRBV29-1
D gene: -
J gene: TRBJ1-1
clone size: -
CDR3 protein: CSVEIPLLGKVRAFF
CDR3 DNA: TGCAGCGTTGAAATACCGCTTTTGGGGAAGGTGCGGGCTTTCTTT

V gene: TRBV7-9
D gene: TRBD1
J gene: TRBJ2-3
clone size: few
CDR3 protein: CASSLTGNAIDTQYF
CDR3 DNA: TGTGCCAGCAGCTTGACAGGGAATGCAATAGATACGCAGTATTTT

V gene: TRBV5-1
D gene: -
J gene: TRBJ1-1
clone size: few
CDR3 protein: CASSPGGLGHQLEAFF
CDR3 DNA: TGCGCCAGCAGCCCCGGGGGGCTTGGACACCAACTTGAAGCTTTCTTT